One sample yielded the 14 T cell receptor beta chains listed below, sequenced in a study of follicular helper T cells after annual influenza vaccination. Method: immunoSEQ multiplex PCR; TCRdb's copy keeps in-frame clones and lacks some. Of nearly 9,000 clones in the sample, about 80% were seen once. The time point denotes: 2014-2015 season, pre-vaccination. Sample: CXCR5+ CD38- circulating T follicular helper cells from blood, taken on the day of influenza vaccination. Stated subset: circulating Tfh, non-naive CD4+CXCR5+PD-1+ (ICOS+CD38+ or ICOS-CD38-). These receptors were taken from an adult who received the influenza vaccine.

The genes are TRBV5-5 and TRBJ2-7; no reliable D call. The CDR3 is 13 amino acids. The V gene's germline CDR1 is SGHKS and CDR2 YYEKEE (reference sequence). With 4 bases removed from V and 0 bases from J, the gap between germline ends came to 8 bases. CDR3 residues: CASSVRPSYEQYF. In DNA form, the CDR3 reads TGTGCCAGCAGCGTCAGGCCCTCCTACGAGCAGTACTTC.

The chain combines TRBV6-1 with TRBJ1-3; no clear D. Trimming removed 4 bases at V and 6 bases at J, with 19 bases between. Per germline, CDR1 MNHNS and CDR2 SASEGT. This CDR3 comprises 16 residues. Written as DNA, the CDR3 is TGTGCCAGCAGTGTCTCCGAAGAGGGCTTTCAAAACACCATATATTTT. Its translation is CASSVSEEGFQNTIYF.

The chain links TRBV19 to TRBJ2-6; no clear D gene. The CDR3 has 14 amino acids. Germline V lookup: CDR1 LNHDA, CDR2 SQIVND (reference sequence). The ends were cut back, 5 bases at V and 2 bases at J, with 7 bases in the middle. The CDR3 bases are TGTGCCAGTAGTGGCCCTACTGGGGCCAACGTCCTGACTTTC. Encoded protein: CASSGPTGANVLTF.

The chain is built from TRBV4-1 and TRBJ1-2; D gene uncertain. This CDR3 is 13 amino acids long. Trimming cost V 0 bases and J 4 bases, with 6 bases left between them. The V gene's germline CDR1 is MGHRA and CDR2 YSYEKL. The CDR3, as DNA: TGCGCCAGCAGCCAAGACGGTTTCTATGGCTACACCTTC. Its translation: CASSQDGFYGYTF.

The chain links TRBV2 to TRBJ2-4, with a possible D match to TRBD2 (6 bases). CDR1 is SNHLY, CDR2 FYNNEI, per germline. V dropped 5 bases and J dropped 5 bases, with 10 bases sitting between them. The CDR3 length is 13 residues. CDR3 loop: CASSPGLENIQYF. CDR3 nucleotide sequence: TGTGCCAGCAGTCCGGGACTGGAAAACATTCAGTACTTC.

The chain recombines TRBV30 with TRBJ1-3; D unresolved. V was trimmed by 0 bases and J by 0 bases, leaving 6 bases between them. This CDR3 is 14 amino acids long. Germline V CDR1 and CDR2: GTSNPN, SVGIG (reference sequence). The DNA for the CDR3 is TGTGCCTGGAGTGTCCAGGTCTCTGGAAACACCATATATTTT. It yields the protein CAWSVQVSGNTIYF.

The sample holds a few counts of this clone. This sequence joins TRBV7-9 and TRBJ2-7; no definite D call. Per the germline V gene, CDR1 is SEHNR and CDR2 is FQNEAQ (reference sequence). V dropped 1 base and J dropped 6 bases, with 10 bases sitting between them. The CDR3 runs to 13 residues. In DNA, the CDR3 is TGTGCCAGCAGCTTAGAATTAGGATCCGAGCAGTACTTC. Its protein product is CASSLELGSEQYF. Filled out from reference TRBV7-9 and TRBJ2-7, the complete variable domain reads DTGVSQNPRHKITKRGQNVTFRCDPISEHNRLYWYRQTLGQGPEFLTYFQNEAQLEKSRLLSDRFSAERPKGSFSTLEIQRTEQGDSAMYLCASSLELGSEQYFGPGTRLTVT.

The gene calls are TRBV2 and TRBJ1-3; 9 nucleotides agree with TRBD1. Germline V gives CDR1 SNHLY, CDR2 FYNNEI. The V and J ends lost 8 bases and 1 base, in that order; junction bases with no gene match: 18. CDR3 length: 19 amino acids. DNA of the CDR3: TGTGCCAGCTCCTACTCCGTTAGGGACAGGGTCGGGTCTGGAAACACCATATATTTT. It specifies CASSYSVRDRVGSGNTIYF.

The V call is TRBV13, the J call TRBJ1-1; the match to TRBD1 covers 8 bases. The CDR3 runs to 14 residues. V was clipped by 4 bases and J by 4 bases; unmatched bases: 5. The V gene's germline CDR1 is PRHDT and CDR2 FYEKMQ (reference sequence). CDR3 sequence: CASSSDRGGTEAFF. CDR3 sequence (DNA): TGTGCCAGCAGCTCCGACAGGGGAGGCACTGAAGCTTTCTTT.

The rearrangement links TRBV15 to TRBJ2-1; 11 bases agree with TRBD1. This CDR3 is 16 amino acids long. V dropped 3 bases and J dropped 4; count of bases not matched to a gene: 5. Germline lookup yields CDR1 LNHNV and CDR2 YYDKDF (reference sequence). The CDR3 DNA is TGTGCCACCAGCAGTGGACAGGGGGCTGGGTACAATGAGCAGTTCTTC. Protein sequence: CATSSGQGAGYNEQFF.

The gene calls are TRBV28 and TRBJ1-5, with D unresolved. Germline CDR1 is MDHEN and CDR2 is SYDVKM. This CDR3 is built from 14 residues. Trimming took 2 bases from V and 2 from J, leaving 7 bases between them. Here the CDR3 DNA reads TGTGCCAGCAGTTTACCAGTACGCAATCAGCCCCAGCATTTT. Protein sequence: CASSLPVRNQPQHF.

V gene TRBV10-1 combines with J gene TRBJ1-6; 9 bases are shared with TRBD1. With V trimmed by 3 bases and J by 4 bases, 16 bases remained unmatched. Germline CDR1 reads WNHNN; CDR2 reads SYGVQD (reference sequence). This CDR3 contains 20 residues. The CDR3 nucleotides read TGCGCCAGCAGTGAATTCCGGCCTTCGGGACAGGGACCTTATAATTCACCCCTCCACTTT. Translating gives CASSEFRPSGQGPYNSPLHF.

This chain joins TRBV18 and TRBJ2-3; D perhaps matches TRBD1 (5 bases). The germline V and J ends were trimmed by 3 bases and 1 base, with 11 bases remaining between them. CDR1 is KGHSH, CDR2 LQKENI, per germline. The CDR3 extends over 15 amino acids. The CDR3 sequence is CASSPQTVGTDTQYF. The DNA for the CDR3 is TGTGCCAGCTCACCGCAGACAGTGGGCACAGATACGCAGTATTTT.

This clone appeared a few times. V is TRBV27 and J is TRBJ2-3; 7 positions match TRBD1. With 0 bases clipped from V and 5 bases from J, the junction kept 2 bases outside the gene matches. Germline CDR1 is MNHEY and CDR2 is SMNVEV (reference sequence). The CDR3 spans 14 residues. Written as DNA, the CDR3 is TGTGCCAGCAGTTTATCAAGGGGGCGAGATACGCAGTATTTT. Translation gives CASSLSRGRDTQYF.